This T cell receptor beta chain was observed in a study of response to subunit inactivated influenza vaccine. Study conclusions and caveats: Each seasonal influenza vaccination, the authors suggested, recruits few new T cells.

The junction had 7 bases not matched to a gene; V was cut back by 5 bases and J by 5 bases. The CDR3 is 15 amino acids. From germline, CDR1 is SEHNR and CDR2 FQNEAQ (reference sequence). MiXCR was run by TCRdb on the RT-PCR reads, yielding one entry per CDR3 protein. Of approximately 530,000 distinct CDR3 sequences listed, approximately 7.6% are singletons. Concerning this clonotype: Its matching antigen is unknown.

The specimen was PBMCs from blood, collected less than 30 months after vaccination. This TCR was recovered from a man aged 45 to 75 who received an inactivated influenza vaccine. The chain couples TRBV7-9 to TRBJ1-2; TRBD1 aligns across 11 bases. The CDR3 coding sequence is TGTGCCAGCAGCGAGGGACAGGGGGGATTTTATGGCTACACCTTC. It translates to CASSEGQGGFYGYTF.